Given below is one T cell receptor (beta chain) in context. Only a few counts were recorded for this clone. This receptor's antigen is unknown. No quality values exist for individual bases; no much larger clone is one base distant. The source of the sample is a study of T cells in narcolepsy (dated by TCRdb to the late 2010s). Some background on the complete study: The study enrolled patients with narcolepsy type 1 or type 2 (NT1, NT2) together with healthy control donors. The study sought autoreactive T cells targeting hypocretin neuron self-antigens (hypocretin, TRIB2) in narcolepsy patients, using TCR Vbeta sequencing to track clonotypes in blood and CSF. Overall results and qualifications from the work: Autoreactive clonotypes were reported to be detected serially in the blood of the same patients and of different patients, but not in the blood of healthy controls. Certain blood memory CD4+ repertoires from patients and controls had no sequences that matched autoreactive T cell clones. Numbers of sequenced blood memory CD4+ clonotypes were comparable, averaging around 40,000 in patients and roughly 30,000 in controls. In plots comparing CSF and blood CD4+ T cell clonotypes from the same patient, HCRT-specific and TRIB2-specific autoreactive clonotypes were highlighted.

For TCR Vbeta sequencing, memory CD4+ T cells were sorted ex vivo from the peripheral blood of narcolepsy patients and healthy controls. The library was produced with the immunoSEQ multiplex PCR assay. Sourced from immuneACCESS, this table was stored by TCRdb with only in-frame sequences that have V and J called. A share of the clones is absent; for the studies checked, an unresolved V gene accounts for under half, and the remainder has no known explanation. For this sample there are 25,000 to 30,000 clones; 80% to 90% appear just once. Of the sample, 0.8% to 0.9% falls within the top ten clones. This clonotype was obtained from a human donor in good health. Sequencing was performed on memory (CD45RA-) CD4+ T cells from blood. The intended sense of this specimen's cell subset or site label: memory T cells sorted ex vivo from peripheral blood.

The DNA reads as follows: TGTGCCAGCAGCTCGACACCTTCGGGGCCCCAGCATTTT. Its translation is CASSSTPSGPQHF. The sequence is built from TRBV7-9 and TRBJ1-5; a confident D gene designation cannot be given. Relative to germline, V is 4 bases shorter and J is 9 bases shorter, with 13 bases between their ends. The germline V gene (reference sequence) gives CDR1 as SEHNR and CDR2 as FQNEAQ. There are 13 amino acids in the CDR3, from cysteine to phenylalanine inclusive. Solely the CDR3 DNA is kept, with 39 bases framed from the first base.